Described below is a single T cell receptor beta chain sequence and its context. These data come from a study of control samples from healthy donors and cancer patients. V was trimmed by 10 bases and J by 4 bases, leaving 16 bases between them. The germline gives CDR1 SNHLY, CDR2 FYNNEI. The CDR3 is 13 amino acids. The assay was immunoSEQ multiplex PCR, and TCRdb's table has in-frame clones only and misses some. The sample includes tens of thousands of clones, over 85% of them seen just once. This TCR derives from a young man with colorectal cancer. The sample consisted of PBMCs. The rearrangement links TRBV2 to TRBJ1-1; unclear D gene. The CDR3 protein is CANLPTWGTEAFF. The CDR3 DNA reads TGTGCCAACCTCCCGACGTGGGGCACTGAAGCTTTCTTT. The variable domain in full, with the rest retrieved from reference TRBV2 and TRBJ1-1, is EPEVTQTPSHQVTQMGQEVILRCVPISNHLYFYWYRQILGQKVEFLVSFYNNEISEKSEIFDDQFSVERPDGSNFTLKIRSTKLEDSAMYFCANLPTWGTEAFFGQGTRLTVV.